A single sample is the source of the 26 T cell receptor beta chains below, sequenced in a study of identical twins. One entry per CDR3 protein results from TCRdb running MiXCR on the 5' RACE reads. The profile shows 1.5 million to 2 million distinct CDR3 sequences, about 32% of them singletons. The sample consisted of cord blood. The receptors stem from a newborn girl in good health.

This clonotype was picked up a small number of times. The chain links TRBV5-1 to TRBJ2-7; no clear D. Germline V lookup: CDR1 SGHRS, CDR2 YFSETQ. Trimming removed 6 bases from V and 2 bases from J, with 18 bases in between. There are 15 residues in the CDR3. The CDR3 protein is CASNPASPSPYEQYF. CDR3 coding DNA: TGCGCCAGCAACCCGGCCAGTCCCTCTCCCTACGAGCAGTACTTC.

This chain connects TRBV10-1 to TRBJ2-1; 8 nucleotides agree with TRBD2. TRBJ2-7 matches the DNA end more closely, so the J call is doubtful. The V gene's germline CDR1 is WNHNN and CDR2 SYGVQD (reference sequence). The CDR3 is 15 residues long. The CDR3 reads CASSEGAGDYNEQYF. Here the CDR3 DNA reads TGCGCCAGCAGTGAAGGAGCGGGGGATTACAATGAGCAGTACTTC.

Comments on this clonotype: With a much larger clone just one base away, this may be a read error. V usage is TRBV20-1 and J usage is TRBJ2-7; D is unclear. The CDR3 is 13 residues long. From germline, CDR1 is DFQATT and CDR2 SNEGSKA (reference sequence). The CDR3 loop reads CSVRRATLWEQYF. The DNA of the CDR3 is TGCAGTGTTAGAAGGGCCACCCTGTGGGAGCAGTACTTC.

This clonotype has at least ten counts. The genes are TRBV10-3 and TRBJ2-7; tentative D call: TRBD1 (5 bases). This CDR3 has 15 residues. From germline, CDR1 is ENHRY and CDR2 SYGVKD. The V gene lost 6 bases and the J gene lost 3 bases, with 18 bases spanning the gap. The CDR3 coding sequence is TGTGCCATCAGGGGGCGTGGGGCATTGGACTACGAGCAGTACTTC. Translating gives CAIRGRGALDYEQYF.

This rearrangement joins TRBV28 to TRBJ2-7; D is unclear. This CDR3 is built from 13 residues. Trimming removed 5 bases at V and 4 bases at J, with 12 bases between. The germline V gene encodes CDR1 MDHEN and CDR2 SYDVKM. CDR3 in DNA: TGTGCCAGCAGTCCACCCCCCTCATACGAGCAGTACTTC. This gives the protein CASSPPPSYEQYF.

This clonotype was picked up a small number of times. The V call is TRBV20-1, the J call TRBJ1-1; tentatively, D is TRBD1 (6 bases). The CDR3 covers 14 residues. Germline V gene sequence: CDR1 DFQATT, CDR2 SNEGSKA (reference sequence). V lost 6 bases and J lost 7, with 21 bases in between. In DNA, the CDR3 is TGCAGTGCCAGACAGGAGCCCGGTAGGGGTGAAGCTTTCTTT. This encodes CSARQEPGRGEAFF.

The chain is built from TRBV20-1 and TRBJ1-5, with 7 bases matching TRBD1. V gave up 0 bases and J gave up 5 bases; unmatched junction bases: 7. The CDR3 spans 15 residues. The V gene's germline CDR1 is DFQATT and CDR2 SNEGSKA (reference sequence). The CDR3 reads CSARDVRQGDQPQHF. CDR3 nucleotide sequence: TGCAGTGCTAGAGATGTCAGACAGGGCGATCAGCCCCAGCATTTT.

This clonotype turned up a few times. The chain uses TRBV19 and TRBJ2-4, with 8 bases that match TRBD1. The J call is uncertain, as TRBJ2-7 better fits the DNA end. CDR1 is LNHDA, CDR2 SQIVND, per germline (reference sequence). The CDR3 consists of 14 residues. This CDR3 reads CASSIVDRDGEQYF. CDR3 DNA sequence: TGTGCCAGTAGTATAGTGGACAGGGACGGCGAGCAGTACTTC.

This clonotype has only a few counts. CDR3 sequence: CSVVGAGWGSGNTIYF. CDR3 nucleotide sequence: TGCAGCGTTGTCGGGGCAGGTTGGGGGTCTGGAAACACCATATATTTT. V and J are TRBV29-1 and TRBJ1-3; D is perhaps TRBD1 (5 bases). This CDR3 has 16 amino acids. CDR1 and CDR2 (germline): SQVTM, ANQGSEA. V lost 4 bases to trimming and J lost 1 base, with 17 bases between them.

This clonotype turned up a few times. This chain joins TRBV2 and TRBJ2-3, with TRBD2 identical over 11 bases. Unmatched junction bases numbered 3, after V lost 8 bases and J lost 2 bases. CDR3 size: 14 residues. Germline V gene lookup returns CDR1 SNHLY and CDR2 FYNNEI. In DNA, the CDR3 is TGTGCCAGCTTGGGACTAGCGGACACAGATACGCAGTATTTT. It yields the protein CASLGLADTDTQYF.

The V and J genes are TRBV20-1 and TRBJ1-5, with D unclear. Germline CDR1 reads DFQATT; CDR2 reads SNEGSKA (reference sequence). This CDR3 contains 13 residues. Trimming shortened V by 2 bases and J by 6 bases, and 11 bases separated the two germline ends. CDR3 amino acids: CSARYPGSQPQHF. CDR3 nucleotides: TGCAGTGCTAGATACCCGGGGAGTCAGCCCCAGCATTTT.

The chain couples TRBV10-3 to TRBJ2-7; 10 bases map to TRBD2. The V gene's germline CDR1 is ENHRY and CDR2 SYGVKD. The CDR3 is 14 residues long. V trimming: 2 bases; J trimming: 4 bases; junction bases outside the gene matches: 2. CDR3 coding DNA: TGTGCCATCAGTGAGGGGACTAGCGCGTACGAGCAGTACTTC. Amino acid sequence: CAISEGTSAYEQYF.

This clonotype has only a few counts. V gene TRBV20-1 combines with J gene TRBJ2-3, with a weak D call TRBD2 (6 bases). With 1 base removed from V and 4 bases from J, the gap between germline ends came to 9 bases. The CDR3 is 13 amino acids. In germline, CDR1 is DFQATT, CDR2 SNEGSKA (reference sequence). CDR3 amino acids: CSARAGASDTQYF. CDR3 DNA: TGCAGTGCTAGAGCGGGAGCCTCAGATACGCAGTATTTT.

This clonotype came up once. A much larger clone sits a single nucleotide away, making a read error possible. The chain employs TRBV9 and TRBJ2-3; 7 bases agree with TRBD1. Germline values: CDR1 SGDLS, CDR2 YYNGEE. CDR3 length: 16 residues. The CDR3 region is CASSTRQGLSVDTRYF. The CDR3 DNA reads TGTGCCAGCAGCACCCGACAGGGCCTTTCGGTAGATACGCGGTATTTT.

The chain combines TRBV18 with TRBJ1-5; TRBD1 matches at 10 bases. Germline loops: CDR1 KGHSH, CDR2 LQKENI. The CDR3 is 15 amino acids. Trimming took 2 bases from V and 7 from J; bases not matched to a gene: 5. CDR3 coding DNA: TGTGCCAGCTCACCATGGACAGGGGGAGGGCAGCCCCAGCATTTT. Encoded protein: CASSPWTGGGQPQHF.

This clonotype has more than one count but fewer than ten. J is TRBJ2-5 and V is TRBV6-1; the match to TRBD2 covers 9 bases. CDR3 size: 17 residues. CDR1 and CDR2 from the germline V gene are MNHNS and SASEGT. The V gene end was trimmed by 5 bases and the J gene end by 5 bases; junction bases not matched to a gene: 15. CDR3 sequence (DNA): TGTGCCAGCAGTCCCCGTTCCGCGGGGGGGGGCAGGGAGACCCAGTACTTC. Protein sequence: CASSPRSAGGGRETQYF.

This clonotype was counted a few times. The V gene is TRBV20-1, the J gene TRBJ2-5, with 7 positions matching TRBD1. TRBJ2-7 matches the DNA end more closely, so the J call is doubtful. CDR3 size: 13 residues. Germline values: CDR1 DFQATT, CDR2 SNEGSKA (reference sequence). The CDR3 is CSARNRGKNEQYF. The CDR3 bases are TGCAGTGCTAGAAACAGGGGTAAGAACGAGCAGTACTTC.

The rearrangement joins TRBV3-1 to TRBJ1-4; D might be TRBD1 (5 bases). V gave up 0 bases and J gave up 5 bases, with 25 bases separating them. The CDR3 covers 20 residues. Per germline, CDR1 LGHDT and CDR2 YNNKEL (reference sequence). The CDR3 here is CASSQEIVLLKGPMNEKLFF. DNA for the CDR3: TGTGCCAGCAGCCAAGAGATTGTTCTCCTCAAGGGGCCAATGAATGAAAAACTGTTTTTT. Full variable domain (remainder filled in from reference TRBV3-1 and TRBJ1-4): DTAVSQTPKYLVTQMGNDKSIKCEQNLGHDTMYWYKQDSKKFLKIMFSYNNKELIINETVPNRFSPKSPDKAHLNLHINSLELGDSAVYFCASSQEIVLLKGPMNEKLFFGSGTQLSVL.

V gene TRBV20-1 combines with J gene TRBJ2-7; 8 nucleotides agree with TRBD2. The CDR3 is 12 amino acids. Germline CDR1 reads DFQATT; CDR2 reads SNEGSKA (reference sequence). V lost 6 bases to trimming and J lost 6 bases; unmatched junction nucleotides: 7. CDR3 in DNA: TGCAGTGCCGGGAGGGGGACGCTCGAGCAGTACTTC. This codes for CSAGRGTLEQYF.

This clonotype was counted once. The J gene is TRBJ2-1, the V gene TRBV20-1; 7 bases line up with TRBD2. Germline V CDR1 and CDR2: DFQATT, SNEGSKA (reference sequence). With 6 bases clipped from V and 7 bases from J, the junction kept 9 bases outside the gene matches. The CDR3 length is 13 residues. For the CDR3, the DNA is TGCAGTGCCTACCGGGGTAGCGGGAATGAGCAGTTCTTC. Its translation is CSAYRGSGNEQFF.

The rearrangement links TRBV27 to TRBJ2-2, with D possibly TRBD2 on 5 matching bases. In germline, CDR1 is MNHEY, CDR2 SMNVEV (reference sequence). V lost 7 bases to trimming and J lost 8 bases, with 14 bases between them. The CDR3 spans 13 residues. The CDR3, as DNA: TGTGCCAGCAAAACAACGGGAATTGGGGAGCTGTTTTTT. It yields the protein CASKTTGIGELFF.

The sample holds a few counts of this clonotype. The chain employs TRBV10-2 and TRBJ2-7; TRBD1 might be the D (6 bases). CDR1 is WSHSY and CDR2 is SAAADI in the germline V gene. Trimming cost V 2 bases and J 2 bases, with 10 bases left between them. The CDR3 loop spans 14 amino acids. CDR3 sequence: CASSEQGNAYEQYF. The CDR3, as DNA: TGCGCCAGCAGTGAGCAGGGGAATGCCTACGAGCAGTACTTC.

As concerns this clonotype: A much larger clone lies one base from this, so it may be a read error. The V call is TRBV2, the J call TRBJ2-5; 10 positions agree with TRBD2. Germline V gives CDR1 SNHLY, CDR2 FYNNEI. The CDR3 extends over 15 amino acids. J gave up 11 bases and V 3 bases, and 12 bases lay outside the gene matches. CDR3 nucleotide sequence: TGTGCCAGCAGTGAGACTAGCGGGTACTACAATGAGCAGTACTTC. Encoded protein: CASSETSGYYNEQYF.

The table lists this clonotype with a few counts. The chain employs TRBV27 and TRBJ2-4; 8 bases match TRBD2. The J call may be incorrect, as the DNA end agrees better with TRBJ2-7. CDR1 MNHEY and CDR2 SMNVEV come from the germline V gene (reference sequence). CDR3 length: 16 residues. The CDR3 DNA reads TGTGCCAGTCTAGGGACTAGAGTGATCGGGGGCGTCGAGCAGTACTTC. This sequence encodes CASLGTRVIGGVEQYF.

This clonotype was counted at least ten times. The chain carries TRBV12-3 or TRBV12-4 and TRBJ2-5; D may be TRBD1 or TRBD2 (5 bases each). The CDR3 covers 16 residues. The V end lost 5 bases, the J end lost 1 base, and 17 bases lay between the germline ends. The CDR3 here is CASSPTPYGGQETQYF. In nucleotides, the CDR3 is TGTGCCAGCAGTCCTACGCCGTATGGGGGCCAAGAGACCCAGTACTTC.

The gene calls are TRBV4-1 and TRBJ2-3; D tentatively reads TRBD1 or TRBD2 (6 bases each). Per the germline V gene, CDR1 is MGHRA and CDR2 is YSYEKL. The CDR3 runs 14 residues. The V end lost 1 base, the J end lost 4 bases, and 9 bases lay between the germline ends. This CDR3 is CASSQAEGADTQYF. The CDR3 region has the DNA TGCGCCAGCAGCCAAGCGGAGGGGGCAGATACGCAGTATTTT.